Below, 17 T cell receptor beta chains from the same sample are listed, as sequenced in a study of shared clonotypes between healthy human individuals. Data came from immunoSEQ multiplex PCR; TCRdb stores just in-frame clones and leaves some out. The repertoire holds about 520,000 clones, with over 75% as singletons. Specimen: PBMCs. These TCRs come from a woman aged 40 to 50 in good health. Some clones in this sample may be carry-over from other donors' samples.

The chain couples TRBV7-6 to TRBJ1-4; tentative D call: TRBD1 (5 bases). Trimming pared 5 bases from V and 3 bases from J, leaving 13 bases between. The CDR3 consists of 15 residues. Looked up from germline, CDR1 is SGHVS and CDR2 is FNYEAQ. The CDR3 sequence is CASSPGLGANEKLFF. The CDR3 region has the DNA TGTGCCAGCAGCCCCGGGTTGGGGGCTAATGAAAAACTGTTTTTT.

V and J are TRBV6-1 and TRBJ1-5, with D maybe TRBD1 (5 bases). Trimming shortened V by 6 bases and J by 9 bases, and 21 bases separated the two germline ends. This CDR3 contains 15 residues. From germline, CDR1 is MNHNS and CDR2 SASEGT. CDR3 DNA: TGTGCCAGCAGCAAGGGCATCGGGGCAGGGTGGCCCCAGCATTTT. Protein: CASSKGIGAGWPQHF.

The rearrangement uses TRBV7-2 and TRBJ2-1, with 9 bases lining up with TRBD2. CDR3 size: 13 residues. The V gene end was trimmed by 5 bases and the J gene end by 8 bases; junction bases not matched to a gene: 4. CDR1 SGHTA and CDR2 FQGNSA come from the germline V gene. CDR3 nucleotides: TGTGCCAGCAGCCCCGGACTAGCGTATGAGCAGTTCTTC. The encoded protein is CASSPGLAYEQFF.

Turning to this clone: A read error is likely here: a far larger clone is one base away. The chain combines TRBV5-4 with TRBJ2-1; maybe TRBD2 (6 bases). CDR1 is SGHNT and CDR2 is YYREEE in the germline V gene (reference sequence). The length of the CDR3 is 15 residues. The CDR3 spells CTSSFVSGPVNEQFF. The CDR3 nucleotides are TGTACCAGCAGCTTCGTAAGCGGGCCGGTCAATGAGCAGTTCTTC.

The chain joins TRBV7-9 to TRBJ2-6; 7 bases agree with TRBD1. CDR1 is SEHNR and CDR2 is FQNEAQ in the germline V gene (reference sequence). The CDR3 runs to 18 residues. V shed 3 bases, J shed 0 bases, and the junction held 8 bases outside the gene matches. CDR3 sequence reads: CASSLVGQAHSGANVLTF. Here the CDR3 DNA reads TGTGCCAGCAGCTTGGTCGGACAGGCCCACTCTGGGGCCAACGTCCTGACTTTC.

The chain combines TRBV6-6 with TRBJ2-7; 8 bases are a match to TRBD1. V lost 7 bases and J lost 2; bases outside the gene matches: 10. The CDR3 contains 15 residues. Germline CDR1 reads MNHNY; CDR2 reads SVGAGI (reference sequence). For the CDR3, the DNA is TGTGCCAGCAATAATCCCGGGACAGGACCCTACGAGCAGTACTTC. Protein product: CASNNPGTGPYEQYF.

The chain carries TRBV27 and TRBJ2-5; D ambiguous. Germline V gene lookup returns CDR1 MNHEY and CDR2 SMNVEV (reference sequence). V lost 1 base and J 7 bases, leaving 10 bases between the germline ends. The CDR3 is 13 residues long. Here the CDR3 reads CASSLWPRGTQYF. CDR3 nucleotide sequence: TGTGCCAGCAGTTTATGGCCAAGAGGGACCCAGTACTTC.

The chain employs TRBV7-2 and TRBJ1-2, with 7 positions matching TRBD1. Germline CDR1 reads SGHTA; CDR2 reads FQGNSA. The CDR3 runs to 17 residues. Trimming cost V 2 bases and J 1 base; bases outside gene matches: 10. DNA of the CDR3: TGTGCCAGCAGCTTATCGGGACAGAGGAGGCTTAACTATGGCTACACCTTC. Its translation: CASSLSGQRRLNYGYTF.

The CDR3 reads CASRTSPSTTEPQHF. As DNA, the CDR3 is TGCGCCAGCAGGACATCCCCGTCGACGACAGAGCCCCAGCATTTT. J is TRBJ1-5 and V is TRBV10-2, with D possibly TRBD1 on 5 matching bases. The germline V gene has CDR1 WSHSY and CDR2 SAAADI. Trimming shortened V by 6 bases and J by 8 bases, and 20 bases separated the two germline ends. The CDR3 is 15 amino acids.

Written as DNA, the CDR3 is TGTGCCAGCTCCCCTTTTTCCGGGGCGGGGGAGACCCAGTACTTC. This encodes CASSPFSGAGETQYF. V usage is TRBV9 and J usage is TRBJ2-5; D is possibly TRBD2 (6 bases). The CDR3 runs to 15 residues. Germline V gene data show CDR1 as SGDLS and CDR2 as YYNGEE. Trimming shortened V by 7 bases and J by 5 bases, and 21 bases separated the two germline ends.

This chain links TRBV18 with TRBJ2-7; 10 bases align to TRBD1. V was clipped by 1 base and J by 5 bases; unmatched bases: 2. Germline CDR1 and CDR2: KGHSH and LQKENI. The CDR3 loop spans 14 amino acids. The CDR3 DNA reads as TGTGCCAGCTCACCACTCGGGACAGGGGACGAGCAGTACTTC. Residues: CASSPLGTGDEQYF.

This clone has more than one count but fewer than ten. A far larger clone is one base from this, pointing to a likely read error. The J gene is TRBJ2-5, the V gene TRBV11-1; perhaps TRBD2 as D (5 bases). V was clipped by 5 bases and J by 1 base, with 11 bases between them. Germline values: CDR1 SGHAT, CDR2 FQDESV (reference sequence). The CDR3 loop spans 14 amino acids. CDR3 sequence: CASSRLASQETQYF. The CDR3 DNA follows: TGTGCCAGCAGCCGTCTAGCTAGCCAAGAGACCCAGTACTTC.

The chain links TRBV7-2 to TRBJ2-3; 7 nucleotides match TRBD1. The CDR3 has 14 amino acids. In germline, CDR1 is SGHTA, CDR2 FQGNSA. V was pared by 5 bases and J by 2 bases, with 4 bases of the junction left unmatched. The CDR3 nucleotides are TGTGCCAGCAGCCTGGGACAGACCACAGATACGCAGTATTTT. It codes for CASSLGQTTDTQYF.

This clone occurred once. A far larger clone is only one base removed, so a read error is likely. This CDR3 is CASSLWTSWSRNEQFF. The CDR3 coding sequence is TGTGCCAGCAGTTTATGGACTAGCTGGAGTCGCAATGAGCAGTTCTTC. This chain uses TRBV28 with TRBJ2-1, with 7 bases fitting TRBD2. V shed 0 bases and J 6 bases; nucleotides not matched to a gene: 8. The CDR3 has 16 residues. CDR1 MDHEN and CDR2 SYDVKM come from the germline V gene.

The chain is built from TRBV7-2 and TRBJ1-6, with TRBD1 matching over 8 bases. CDR1 is SGHTA, CDR2 FQGNSA, per germline. The CDR3 loop spans 16 amino acids. The V and J ends lost 5 bases and 9 bases, in that order; junction bases with no gene match: 12. CDR3 nucleotide sequence: TGTGCCAGCAGCCCCCGGCCGGGACAGGAGGGTTCACCCCTCCACTTT. Translated: CASSPRPGQEGSPLHF.

About this clone itself: This likely traces to a read error, being one base from a far larger clone. Different DNA sequences within this sample yield the same CDR3. The chain links TRBV28 to TRBJ2-5, with D perhaps TRBD2 (7 bases). Germline values: CDR1 MDHEN, CDR2 SYDVKM. CDR3 length equals 16 residues. CDR3 residues: CASSPSGGPGGETQYF. The DNA of the CDR3 is TGCGCCAGCAGTCCCAGTGGAGGTCCGGGGGGCGAGACCCAGTACTTC.

The gene calls are TRBV11-2 and TRBJ2-5, with 8 bases aligning to TRBD2. The CDR3 is 15 residues long. Germline V lookup: CDR1 SGHAT, CDR2 FQNNGV. V shed 0 bases and J 5 bases; nucleotides not matched to a gene: 5. CDR3 coding DNA: TGTGCCAGCAGCTTAGACGGGAGGGCGGGGGAGACCCAGTACTTC. Protein product: CASSLDGRAGETQYF.